This entry lists 31 T cell receptor beta chains sequenced from one sample in a study of persistence of HIV-infected CD4 T cells. No antigen has been assigned to these receptors. Cells were stimulated with overlapping HIV-1 Gag 15-mer peptides. Sorted nonresponding memory CD4+ T cells were CD40L-negative, CD69-negative, CD45RO-high. Sequencing used immunoSEQ version 4 in survey mode. Produced via immunoSEQ multiplex PCR; TCRdb's table is partial and in-frame only. The repertoire includes 50,000 to 65,000 clones, 65% to 75% of them detected once, and 1.5% to 2% sits in the top ten. The material was CD4+ T cells sorted from PBMCs after approximately 19-hour stimulation, obtained from a patient who received antiretroviral therapy. Receptor source: an adult man with HIV who was CMV-seropositive.

CDR3 region: CASSGQGSAADTQYF. The CDR3 DNA is TGTGCCAGCAGTGGACAGGGGTCGGCTGCAGATACGCAGTATTTT. The chain joins TRBV2 to TRBJ2-3, with TRBD1 matching 8 bases. Trimming at V came to 4 bases and at J to 4 bases, leaving 7 bases not matched to a gene. The CDR3 is made up of 15 amino acids. The germline V gene encodes CDR1 SNHLY and CDR2 FYNNEI. Using reference TRBV2 and TRBJ2-3 for the parts outside the CDR3, the full variable domain is EPEVTQTPSHQVTQMGQEVILRCVPISNHLYFYWYRQILGQKVEFLVSFYNNEISEKSEIFDDQFSVERPDGSNFTLKIRSTKLEDSAMYFCASSGQGSAADTQYFGPGTRLTVL.

This clone occurred once. This rearrangement joins TRBV6-1 to TRBJ2-3, with D hard to call. The CDR3 length is 13 residues. The germline CDR1 and CDR2 sequences are MNHNS and SASEGT. Trimming removed 1 base at V and 5 bases at J, with 7 bases between. CDR3 amino acids: CASSEETRDTQYF. The DNA of the CDR3 is TGTGCCAGCAGTGAAGAAACCAGAGATACGCAGTATTTT.

This clone was detected only a few times. DNA for the CDR3: TGTGCCAGCAGCCGACGTAGAGGTGGCACAGATACGCAGTATTTT. It yields the protein CASSRRRGGTDTQYF. The chain is built from TRBV7-9 and TRBJ2-3; D is ambiguous. Trimming stripped 5 bases from V and 1 base from J, with 13 bases between. The CDR3 extends over 15 amino acids. CDR1 is SEHNR, CDR2 FQNEAQ, per germline (reference sequence).

The rearrangement joins TRBV11-2 to TRBJ2-7, with 7 bases aligning to TRBD1. The germline V gene has CDR1 SGHAT and CDR2 FQNNGV. Trimming at V came to 2 bases and at J to 0 bases, leaving 4 bases not matched to a gene. This CDR3 region has 15 residues. CDR3 sequence (DNA): TGTGCCAGCAGCTTAAGCCGGGACAGCTCCTACGAGCAGTACTTC. It specifies CASSLSRDSSYEQYF.

The chain links TRBV3-1 (or the pseudogene TRBV3-2) to TRBJ1-2; D is ambiguous. This CDR3 comprises 14 residues. Germline values: CDR1 LGHDT, CDR2 YNNKEL (reference sequence). The V and J ends lost 4 bases and 2 bases respectively, with 11 bases between them. This CDR3 reads CASSRPGSNYGYTF. The DNA of the CDR3 is TGTGCCAGCAGCCGCCCGGGTAGCAACTATGGCTACACCTTC.

The chain is built from TRBV18 and TRBJ2-7, with TRBD1 matching over 10 bases. V lost 3 bases, J lost 6 bases, and 11 bases stayed unmatched. Germline CDR1 and CDR2: KGHSH and LQKENI. CDR3 length equals 16 residues. CDR3 amino acids: CASSPQKTDRGGEQYF. CDR3 coding DNA: TGTGCCAGCTCACCGCAGAAGACGGACAGGGGGGGCGAGCAGTACTTC. The entire variable domain, with the rest obtained from reference TRBV18 and TRBJ2-7, is as follows: NAGVMQNPRHLVRRRGQEARLRCSPMKGHSHVYWYRQLPEEGLKFMVYLQKENIIDESGMPKERFSAEFPKEGPSILRIQQVVRGDSAAYFCASSPQKTDRGGEQYFGPGTRLTVT.

This chain joins TRBV28 and TRBJ1-2; D remains ambiguous. CDR1 and CDR2 from the germline V gene are MDHEN and SYDVKM. The CDR3 runs to 12 residues. Trimming removed 11 bases at V and 6 bases at J, with 16 bases between. CDR3 DNA sequence: TGTGCCGTCGGAGCGGAACTGGATGGCTACACCTTC. Its translation: CAVGAELDGYTF.

Here the CDR3 reads CASSPLGGARGEQYF. Written as DNA, the CDR3 is TGTGCCAGCAGTCCGTTGGGAGGGGCCAGGGGAGAGCAGTACTTC. The V and J genes are TRBV27 and TRBJ2-7; a weak D match, TRBD2 (7 bases). The germline V gene encodes CDR1 MNHEY and CDR2 SMNVEV (reference sequence). Trimming left V 5 bases short and J 7 bases short, with 21 bases between. CDR3 length: 15 amino acids.

The rearrangement uses TRBV3-1 (or the pseudogene TRBV3-2) and TRBJ2-1, with 7 nucleotides matching TRBD2. The V gene's germline CDR1 is LGHDT and CDR2 YNNKEL (reference sequence). The CDR3 length is 15 residues. V shed 1 base, J shed 0 bases, and the junction held 0 bases outside the gene matches. The CDR3 nucleotides read TGTGCCAGCAGCCAAGGGGGGGGCTCCTACAATGAGCAGTTCTTC. Its protein is CASSQGGGSYNEQFF.

The V gene is TRBV5-5, the J gene TRBJ1-5, with 10 bases identical to TRBD1. Per the germline V gene, CDR1 is SGHKS and CDR2 is YYEKEE (reference sequence). CDR3 length: 15 residues. J lost 5 bases, V lost 2 bases, and 4 bases had no gene match. The CDR3 is CASSLWGTGDQPQHF. The CDR3 coding sequence is TGTGCCAGCAGCTTATGGGGGACAGGGGATCAGCCCCAGCATTTT.

V gene TRBV5-1 combines with J gene TRBJ1-2; D remains ambiguous. CDR1 SGHRS and CDR2 YFSETQ come from the germline V gene. The CDR3 is 12 amino acids. V was pared by 1 base and J by 6 bases, with 7 bases between. CDR3 loop: CASSLQGNGYTF. CDR3 in DNA: TGCGCCAGCAGCTTGCAAGGGAATGGCTACACCTTC.

The V and J genes are TRBV28 and TRBJ1-3, with 8 positions matching TRBD1. J was trimmed by 4 bases and V by 6 bases; bases with no gene match: 8. In germline, CDR1 is MDHEN, CDR2 SYDVKM. CDR3 length: 15 amino acids. This CDR3 is CASRTQGARGNTIYF. The CDR3 DNA sequence: TGTGCCAGCAGGACGCAGGGGGCGCGCGGAAACACCATATATTTT.

This chain joins TRBV19 and TRBJ2-2, with D unclear. Trimming removed 1 base at V and 13 bases at J, with 13 bases between. The germline gives CDR1 LNHDA, CDR2 SQIVND (reference sequence). The CDR3 loop spans 13 amino acids. The CDR3 nucleotides are TGTGCCAGTAGTATAGTTACCCCCCGCTCGCTGTTTTTT. It specifies CASSIVTPRSLFF.

This chain connects TRBV7-3 to TRBJ2-2; 7 bases fit TRBD1. This CDR3 contains 12 residues. Germline assignment: CDR1 SGHTA and CDR2 FQGTGA. V dropped 5 bases and J dropped 7; count of bases not matched to a gene: 1. CDR3 in DNA: TGTGCCAGCAGCAGGGGGCACGGGGAGCTGTTTTTT. Its translation: CASSRGHGELFF.

This clone has only one observation. V is TRBV18 and J is TRBJ2-6; D might be TRBD1 or TRBD2, each matching 6 bases. V lost 3 bases and J lost 4, with 22 bases in between. The CDR3 spans 19 residues. Germline CDR1 KGHSH, CDR2 LQKENI. The CDR3 is CASSPLTTGSGAGANVLTF. The CDR3 DNA reads as TGTGCCAGCTCACCGCTTACTACAGGGTCGGGGGCCGGGGCCAACGTCCTGACTTTC.

V gene TRBV19 combines with J gene TRBJ2-1; TRBD2 agrees at 13 bases. This CDR3 is 16 amino acids long. V lost 5 bases to trimming and J lost 2 bases; unmatched junction nucleotides: 3. CDR1 and CDR2 from the germline V gene are LNHDA and SQIVND (reference sequence). The CDR3 sequence: CASSSLAGGPYNEQFF. DNA of the CDR3: TGTGCCAGTAGTTCACTAGCGGGGGGGCCCTACAATGAGCAGTTCTTC.

This chain joins TRBV19 and TRBJ2-5; D is unresolved. This CDR3 has 12 amino acids. With 2 bases removed from V and 9 bases from J, the gap between germline ends came to 10 bases. Germline V gene sequence: CDR1 LNHDA, CDR2 SQIVND (reference sequence). The CDR3 here is CASSIRKEAQYF. For the CDR3, the DNA is TGTGCCAGTAGTATACGGAAGGAAGCCCAGTACTTC.

This clone occurred a few times. V and J are TRBV19 and TRBJ1-5, with 8 bases fitting TRBD1. V trimming: 3 bases; J trimming: 0 bases; junction bases outside the gene matches: 13. The germline gives CDR1 LNHDA, CDR2 SQIVND (reference sequence). The CDR3 consists of 19 residues. CDR3 bases: TGTGCCAGTAGTATTCGGCCAGGGGGCAATTCAAATAGCAATCAGCCCCAGCATTTT. This codes for CASSIRPGGNSNSNQPQHF.

V is TRBV6-5 and J is TRBJ2-3; possibly TRBD1 for D (5 bases). CDR1 is MNHEY and CDR2 is SVGAGI in the germline V gene. Between the trimmed V and J ends, which lost 3 bases and 1 base, there was a span of 11 bases. The CDR3 covers 15 residues. DNA for the CDR3: TGTGCCAGCAGTTATATAGGGGTTGGCACAGATACGCAGTATTTT. Translated, it gives CASSYIGVGTDTQYF.

The CDR3 loop reads CASSAKPPSRGIMNEQFF. The CDR3 nucleotides read TGTGCCAGCAGCGCCAAACCCCCGTCCAGGGGGATTATGAATGAGCAGTTCTTC. The chain carries TRBV7-9 and TRBJ2-1; 7 bases map to TRBD1. Germline V gene lookup returns CDR1 SEHNR and CDR2 FQNEAQ (reference sequence). Trimming cost V 5 bases and J 7 bases; bases outside gene matches: 20. CDR3 length: 18 amino acids.

In DNA form, the CDR3 reads TGTGCCAGTAGTATCGGGGGGACCCAGCATTTT. Protein: CASSIGGTQHF. The chain combines TRBV19 with TRBJ1-5, with a possible D match to TRBD1 (5 bases). Deletions cut 3 bases from V and 11 bases from J, with 8 bases between. Germline loops: CDR1 LNHDA, CDR2 SQIVND (reference sequence). The CDR3 has 11 residues.

This clone was recorded only once. The genes are TRBV7-8 and TRBJ1-1; the D is unclear. The CDR3 length is 14 residues. Looked up from germline, CDR1 is SGHVS and CDR2 is FQNEAQ. The V gene lost 0 bases and the J gene lost 3 bases, with 8 bases spanning the gap. This CDR3 is CASSLAEVHTEAFF. The CDR3, as DNA: TGTGCCAGCAGCTTAGCGGAAGTTCACACTGAAGCTTTCTTT.

The chain recombines TRBV19 with TRBJ2-4, with D possibly being TRBD2 (6 bases). Germline loops: CDR1 LNHDA, CDR2 SQIVND (reference sequence). This CDR3 comprises 15 residues. V was clipped by 6 bases and J by 1 base, with 13 bases between them. The DNA of the CDR3 is TGTGCCAGTAGGGGACTCTTTGGGGCCAAAAACATTCAGTACTTC. It specifies CASRGLFGAKNIQYF.

The chain combines TRBV10-2 with TRBJ2-7; D uncertain. CDR1 WSHSY and CDR2 SAAADI come from the germline V gene. V was cut by 6 bases and J by 9 bases, with 18 bases left in between. The CDR3 contains 13 residues. The CDR3 DNA is TGCGCCAGCAGCGATCCCGACCCTACGAGGCAGTACTTC. Translation: CASSDPDPTRQYF.

V is TRBV15 and J is TRBJ2-4, with TRBD1 identical over 9 bases. V trimming: 2 bases; J trimming: 7 bases; junction bases outside the gene matches: 27. Germline CDR1 is LNHNV and CDR2 is YYDKDF (reference sequence). The CDR3 extends over 22 amino acids. In DNA form, the CDR3 reads TGTGCCACCAGCAGATTTCCGTCGAAGGGGGCTCGAGACAGGGGGATAAGTAACATTCAGTACTTC. It specifies CATSRFPSKGARDRGISNIQYF.

The genes are TRBV4-1 and TRBJ2-7, with a possible D match to TRBD1 (5 bases). The CDR3 runs to 15 residues. The germline CDR1 and CDR2 sequences are MGHRA and YSYEKL. V lost 1 base and J lost 2, with 12 bases in between. CDR3 region: CASSQGLQGAYEQYF. CDR3 DNA: TGCGCCAGCAGCCAAGGCCTTCAGGGCGCCTACGAGCAGTACTTC.

The chain joins TRBV2 to TRBJ1-1, with a weak D call TRBD1 (5 bases). The CDR3 contains 16 residues. CDR1 is SNHLY and CDR2 is FYNNEI in the germline V gene. Trimming left V 1 base short and J 1 base short, with 13 bases between. The CDR3 DNA reads as TGTGCCAGCAGTGAAGGATTTGGGACGGGGAACACTGAAGCTTTCTTT. Its protein product is CASSEGFGTGNTEAFF.

The V gene is TRBV3-1 (or the pseudogene TRBV3-2), the J gene TRBJ2-3; TRBD1 is a possible D gene (6 bases). Germline CDR1 is LGHDT and CDR2 is YNNKEL (reference sequence). The CDR3 has 17 residues. Between the trimmed V and J ends, which lost 4 bases and 2 bases, there was a span of 19 bases. The CDR3 loop reads CASSPWTAGRLTDTQYF. The CDR3 coding sequence is TGTGCCAGCAGCCCGTGGACAGCAGGAAGGCTCACAGATACGCAGTATTTT.

The V call is TRBV10-3, the J call TRBJ2-7, with 9 bases identical to TRBD1. Germline assignment: CDR1 ENHRY and CDR2 SYGVKD. The CDR3 consists of 15 residues. V trimming: 7 bases; J trimming: 2 bases; junction bases outside the gene matches: 9. The CDR3 loop reads CAIKGGGQGPYEQYF. The CDR3 DNA sequence: TGTGCCATCAAGGGCGGGGGACAGGGTCCCTACGAGCAGTACTTC.

The V gene is TRBV30, the J gene TRBJ1-1; no clear D. The germline V and J ends were trimmed by 7 bases and 10 bases, with 19 bases remaining between them. Germline V CDR1 and CDR2: GTSNPN, SVGIG (reference sequence). This CDR3 is 12 amino acids long. The CDR3 DNA reads as TGTGCCTTTTATGCCCCTGCGGTCGGAGCTTTCTTT. Protein product: CAFYAPAVGAFF.

This sequence joins TRBV28 and TRBJ2-1, with a possible D match to TRBD2 (7 bases). Deletions cut 6 bases from V and 4 bases from J, with 13 bases between. Per germline, CDR1 MDHEN and CDR2 SYDVKM. This CDR3 is 14 amino acids long. CDR3 loop: CASSRGADYNEQFF. CDR3 DNA sequence: TGTGCCAGCAGCCGGGGGGCCGATTACAATGAGCAGTTCTTC.